A selection of T cell receptor beta chains follows, all from one sample in a study of chemoradiotherapy in HPV16-positive cancers. Sequenced by immunoSEQ multiplex PCR; TCRdb stores in-frame clones only, minus some. The sample lists roughly 2,500 clones, about four fifths occurring once. The sequencing used tumor tissue, collected from a patient who underwent chemoradiotherapy. These receptors came from a human donor with HPV-associated anogenital cancer. CDR3s include the opening cysteine and the closing phenylalanine or tryptophan. The order of the fields is J gene, V gene, clone size, D gene, CDR3 protein, CDR3 DNA. D genes are given only for firm matches. Where a row states a size, it is once, few, many or the class of an expanded clone; other rows omit it.

TRBJ1-4,TRBV15,-,-,CATSRDRGVEKLFF,TGTGCCACCAGCAGAGATAGGGGCGTTGAAAAACTGTTTTTT
TRBJ1-1,TRBV5-1,-,-,CASSFYTGKGTEAFF,TGCGCCAGCAGCTTCTATACAGGGAAGGGGACTGAAGCTTTCTTT
TRBJ2-3,TRBV10-3,-,TRBD1,CAISDSGTVLDTQYF,TGTGCCATCAGTGACTCCGGGACAGTGCTGGATACGCAGTATTTT
TRBJ2-2,TRBV29-1,-,-,CSVEGGEVAGELFF,TGCAGCGTTGAAGGAGGAGAGGTCGCCGGGGAGCTGTTTTTT
TRBJ2-3,TRBV5-1,few,-,CASSLGGITDTQYF,TGCGCCAGCAGCTTGGGCGGAATCACAGATACGCAGTATTTT
TRBJ2-1,TRBV6-1,-,-,CASSEVGGSYNEQFF,TGTGCCAGCAGTGAAGTGGGGGGATCGTACAATGAGCAGTTCTTC
TRBJ2-5,TRBV14,-,-,CASSQSEWGTQYF,TGTGCCAGCAGCCAATCCGAATGGGGGACCCAGTACTTC
TRBJ1-4,TRBV28,-,TRBD1,CASSRQGAGEKLFF,TGTGCCAGCAGCCGACAGGGAGCGGGTGAAAAACTGTTTTTT
TRBJ2-7,TRBV7-9,-,-,CASSSDWILLF,TGTGCCAGCAGCTCGGACTGGATCTTGCTCTTC
TRBJ1-1,TRBV5-1,-,TRBD1,CASSFQGEGTEAFF,TGCGCCAGCAGCTTTCAGGGGGAGGGCACTGAAGCTTTCTTT
TRBJ2-3,TRBV6-1,-,TRBD2,CASIISGGAADTQYF,TGTGCCAGCATTATAAGCGGGGGGGCCGCAGATACGCAGTATTTT
TRBJ1-5,TRBV5-8,once,-,CASSQESSSPRPQHF,TGTGCCAGCAGCCAAGAGTCGAGCAGTCCCAGGCCCCAGCATTTT
TRBJ2-4,TRBV28,-,TRBD1,CASSPQGADKNIQYF,TGTGCCAGCAGTCCACAGGGGGCGGACAAAAACATTCAGTACTTC
TRBJ2-5,TRBV19,once,TRBD1,CASSIGRGQETQYF,TGTGCCAGTAGTATAGGCAGGGGGCAAGAGACCCAGTACTTC
TRBJ2-1,TRBV7-3,-,-,CASSLIVSGGMNEQFF,TGTGCCAGCAGCTTAATTGTTAGCGGTGGGATGAATGAGCAGTTCTTC
TRBJ1-5,TRBV5-1,-,-,CASSPGAGDEPQHF,TGCGCCAGCAGCCCGGGGGCCGGGGATGAGCCCCAGCATTTT
TRBJ1-1,TRBV7-9,-,-,CASSLGQGLEAFF,TGTGCCAGCAGCTTAGGCCAGGGACTTGAAGCTTTCTTT
TRBJ2-7,TRBV14,-,-,CASSQDWGPEQYF,TGTGCCAGCAGCCAAGACTGGGGGCCGGAGCAGTACTTC
TRBJ1-1,TRBV5-4,-,TRBD1,CASSLAGTENTEAFF,TGTGCCAGCAGCTTGGCGGGGACAGAAAACACTGAAGCTTTCTTT
TRBJ1-2,TRBV7-9,-,-,CASSSQGYYGYTF,TGTGCCAGCAGCTCTCAGGGATACTATGGCTACACCTTC
TRBJ2-7,TRBV2,-,-,CASSANRAYEQYF,TGTGCCAGCAGTGCGAACAGAGCCTACGAGCAGTACTTC
TRBJ2-1,TRBV19,-,-,CASSTSWAGINEQFF,TGTGCCAGTAGCACCTCCTGGGCGGGCATCAATGAGCAGTTCTTC
TRBJ2-2,TRBV7-9,-,-,CASSSAWETGELFF,TGTGCCAGCAGCTCTGCTTGGGAAACCGGGGAGCTGTTTTTT
TRBJ2-6,TRBV11-2,-,TRBD2,CASSQGLAAFSGANVLTF,TGTGCCAGCAGCCAGGGACTAGCGGCCTTCTCTGGGGCCAACGTCCTGACTTTC